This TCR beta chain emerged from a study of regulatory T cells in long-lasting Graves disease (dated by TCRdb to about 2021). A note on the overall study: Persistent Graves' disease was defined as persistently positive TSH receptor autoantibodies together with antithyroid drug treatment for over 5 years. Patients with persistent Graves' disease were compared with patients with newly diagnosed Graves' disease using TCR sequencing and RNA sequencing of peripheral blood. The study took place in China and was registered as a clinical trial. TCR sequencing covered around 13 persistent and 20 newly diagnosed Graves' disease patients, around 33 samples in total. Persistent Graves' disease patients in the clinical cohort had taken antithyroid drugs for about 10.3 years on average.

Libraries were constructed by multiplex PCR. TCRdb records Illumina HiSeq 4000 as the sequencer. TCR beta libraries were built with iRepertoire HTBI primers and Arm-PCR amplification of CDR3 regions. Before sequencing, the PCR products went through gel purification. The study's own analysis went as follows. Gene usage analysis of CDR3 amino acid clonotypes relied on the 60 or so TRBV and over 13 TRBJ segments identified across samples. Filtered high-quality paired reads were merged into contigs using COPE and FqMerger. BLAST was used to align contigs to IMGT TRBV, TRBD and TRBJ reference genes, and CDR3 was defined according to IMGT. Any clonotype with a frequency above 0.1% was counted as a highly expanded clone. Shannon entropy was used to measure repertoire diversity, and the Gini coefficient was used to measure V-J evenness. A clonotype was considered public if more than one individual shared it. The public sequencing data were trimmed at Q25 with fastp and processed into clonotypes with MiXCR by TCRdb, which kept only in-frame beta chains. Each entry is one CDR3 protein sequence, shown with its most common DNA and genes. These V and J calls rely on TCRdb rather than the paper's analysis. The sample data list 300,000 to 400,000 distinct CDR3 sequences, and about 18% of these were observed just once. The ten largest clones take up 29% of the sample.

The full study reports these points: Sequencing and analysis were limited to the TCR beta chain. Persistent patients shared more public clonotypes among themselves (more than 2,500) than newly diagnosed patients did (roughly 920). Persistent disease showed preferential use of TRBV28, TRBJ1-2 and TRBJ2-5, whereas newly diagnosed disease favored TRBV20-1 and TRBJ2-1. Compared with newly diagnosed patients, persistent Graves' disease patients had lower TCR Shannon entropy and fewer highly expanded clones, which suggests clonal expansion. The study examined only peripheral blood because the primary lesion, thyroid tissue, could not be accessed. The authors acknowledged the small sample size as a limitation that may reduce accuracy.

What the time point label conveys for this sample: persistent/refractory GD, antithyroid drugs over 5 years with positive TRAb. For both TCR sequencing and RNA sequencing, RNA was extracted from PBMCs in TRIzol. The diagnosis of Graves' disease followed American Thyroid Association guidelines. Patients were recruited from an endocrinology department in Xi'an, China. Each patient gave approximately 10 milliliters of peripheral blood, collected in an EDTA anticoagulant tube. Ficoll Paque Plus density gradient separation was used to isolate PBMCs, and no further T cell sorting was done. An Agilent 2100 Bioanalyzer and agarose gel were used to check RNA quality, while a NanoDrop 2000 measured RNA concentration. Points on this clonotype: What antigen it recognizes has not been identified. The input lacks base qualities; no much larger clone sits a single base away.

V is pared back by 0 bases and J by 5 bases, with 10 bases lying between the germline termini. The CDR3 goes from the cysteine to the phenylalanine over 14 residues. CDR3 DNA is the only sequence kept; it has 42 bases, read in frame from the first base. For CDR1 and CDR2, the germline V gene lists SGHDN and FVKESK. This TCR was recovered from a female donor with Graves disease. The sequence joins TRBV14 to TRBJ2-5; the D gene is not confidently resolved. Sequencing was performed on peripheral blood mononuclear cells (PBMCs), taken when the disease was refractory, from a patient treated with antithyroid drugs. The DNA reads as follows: TGTGCCAGCAGCCAAGATGTTCCGGAGGAGACCCAGTACTTC. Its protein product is CASSQDVPEETQYF.